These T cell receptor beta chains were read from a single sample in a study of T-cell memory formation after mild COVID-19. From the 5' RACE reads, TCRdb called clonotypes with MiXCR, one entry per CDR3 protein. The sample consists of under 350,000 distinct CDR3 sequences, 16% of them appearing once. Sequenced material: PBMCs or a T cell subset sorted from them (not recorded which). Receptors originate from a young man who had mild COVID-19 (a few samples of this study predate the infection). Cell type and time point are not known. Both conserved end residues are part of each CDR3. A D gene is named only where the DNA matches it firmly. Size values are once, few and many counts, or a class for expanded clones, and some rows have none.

CDR3aa: CASSLRDHNNEQFF
CDR3nt: TGTGCCAGCAGCTTAAGGGACCATAACAATGAGCAGTTCTTC
j_gene: TRBJ2-1
d_gene: -
abundance: few
v_gene: TRBV7-2

CDR3aa: CATLGEGGGYTF
CDR3nt: TGTGCCACCCTTGGGGAAGGGGGCGGCTACACCTTC
j_gene: TRBJ1-2
d_gene: TRBD1
abundance: -
v_gene: TRBV12-3/TRBV12-4

CDR3aa: CASSLIRDQPQHF
CDR3nt: TGTGCCAGCAGTTTGATTAGGGATCAGCCCCAGCATTTT
j_gene: TRBJ1-5
d_gene: -
abundance: many
v_gene: TRBV28

CDR3aa: CSASPPGQGREAFF
CDR3nt: TGCAGTGCTAGTCCCCCGGGACAGGGCCGGGAAGCTTTCTTT
j_gene: TRBJ1-1
d_gene: TRBD1
abundance: -
v_gene: TRBV20-1

CDR3aa: CSASGTGEETQYF
CDR3nt: TGCAGTGCTTCCGGGACAGGGGAAGAGACCCAGTACTTC
j_gene: TRBJ2-5
d_gene: TRBD1
abundance: few
v_gene: TRBV20-1

CDR3aa: CASSLEFGTDPLEKLFF
CDR3nt: TGTGCCAGCAGCTTAGAGTTCGGGACAGACCCTCTCGAAAAACTGTTTTTT
j_gene: TRBJ1-4
d_gene: TRBD1
abundance: -
v_gene: TRBV7-8

CDR3aa: CASSLSRGGHNEQFF
CDR3nt: TGTGCCAGCAGCTTATCTAGGGGGGGTCACAATGAGCAGTTCTTC
j_gene: TRBJ2-1
d_gene: -
abundance: many
v_gene: TRBV7-2

CDR3aa: CASSLALPYYHTF
CDR3nt: TGTGCCAGCAGCTTAGCCCTCCCTTACTACCACACCTTC
j_gene: TRBJ1-2
d_gene: -
abundance: few
v_gene: TRBV7-9

CDR3aa: CASSQVAGGFTDTQYF
CDR3nt: TGTGCCAGCAGCCAAGTAGCGGGGGGGTTCACAGATACGCAGTATTTT
j_gene: TRBJ2-3
d_gene: TRBD2
abundance: -
v_gene: TRBV14

CDR3aa: CSVGEGETEAFF
CDR3nt: TGCAGCGTTGGGGAGGGCGAAACTGAAGCTTTCTTT
j_gene: TRBJ1-1
d_gene: -
abundance: -
v_gene: TRBV29-1

CDR3aa: CASSFSSGVMSPLHF
CDR3nt: TGTGCCAGCAGCTTCAGTTCCGGGGTTATGTCACCCCTCCACTTT
j_gene: TRBJ1-6
d_gene: -
abundance: many
v_gene: TRBV5-5

CDR3aa: CASSFELLETQYF
CDR3nt: TGTGCCAGCAGCTTCGAACTACTTGAGACCCAGTACTTC
j_gene: TRBJ2-5
d_gene: -
abundance: -
v_gene: TRBV7-7

CDR3aa: CASSPHPGGKEYF
CDR3nt: TGTGCCAGCAGCCCCCACCCCGGCGGGAAAGAATACTTC
j_gene: TRBJ2-7
d_gene: -
abundance: many
v_gene: TRBV7-3

CDR3aa: CASSLDGETYNEQFF
CDR3nt: TGCGCCAGCAGCTTGGACGGGGAGACCTACAATGAGCAGTTCTTC
j_gene: TRBJ2-1
d_gene: -
abundance: many
v_gene: TRBV5-1

CDR3aa: CATSSRDRGNEQFF
CDR3nt: TGTGCCACCAGCAGCCGGGACAGGGGAAATGAGCAGTTCTTC
j_gene: TRBJ2-1
d_gene: TRBD1
abundance: once
v_gene: TRBV15

CDR3aa: CASSYEYQRGYTF
CDR3nt: TGTGCCAGCAGTTACGAGTACCAGAGAGGCTACACCTTC
j_gene: TRBJ1-2
d_gene: -
abundance: -
v_gene: TRBV6-2/TRBV6-3

CDR3aa: CASSLGQGGWPQHF
CDR3nt: TGTGCCAGCAGCTTAGGACAGGGGGGTTGGCCCCAGCATTTT
j_gene: TRBJ1-5
d_gene: TRBD1
abundance: few
v_gene: TRBV11-2

CDR3aa: CASSVQGGSNQPQHF
CDR3nt: TGTGCCAGCAGTGTGCAGGGTGGGAGCAATCAGCCCCAGCATTTT
j_gene: TRBJ1-5
d_gene: -
abundance: -
v_gene: TRBV2

CDR3aa: CASSPGGFEQFF
CDR3nt: TGTGCCAGCAGCCCGGGCGGATTTGAGCAGTTCTTC
j_gene: TRBJ2-1
d_gene: -
abundance: -
v_gene: TRBV7-9

CDR3aa: CASSLVSSSNEQFF
CDR3nt: TGTGCCAGCAGCTTAGTCAGCAGTTCGAATGAGCAGTTCTTC
j_gene: TRBJ2-1
d_gene: -
abundance: -
v_gene: TRBV11-3

CDR3aa: CASKSLGPVDYGYTF
CDR3nt: TGTGCCAGCAAATCCCTGGGACCCGTGGACTATGGCTACACCTTC
j_gene: TRBJ1-2
d_gene: -
abundance: -
v_gene: TRBV6-5

CDR3aa: CSARRLAGNEQFF
CDR3nt: TGCAGTGCTAGACGGCTAGCGGGAAATGAGCAGTTCTTC
j_gene: TRBJ2-1
d_gene: TRBD2
abundance: many
v_gene: TRBV20-1

CDR3aa: CATSSLGRLSTDTQYF
CDR3nt: TGTGCCACCAGTTCATTAGGGCGGTTGAGCACAGATACGCAGTATTTT
j_gene: TRBJ2-3
d_gene: -
abundance: few
v_gene: TRBV15

CDR3aa: CASSLSQGARGREKLFF
CDR3nt: TGTGCCAGCAGCTTATCACAGGGGGCACGGGGACGTGAAAAACTGTTTTTT
j_gene: TRBJ1-4
d_gene: TRBD1
abundance: few
v_gene: TRBV11-2

CDR3aa: CASSLRGDGVNQPQHF
CDR3nt: TGCGCCAGCAGCCTCAGGGGAGATGGCGTCAATCAGCCCCAGCATTTT
j_gene: TRBJ1-5
d_gene: -
abundance: few
v_gene: TRBV4-1

CDR3aa: CASSPQGVTEAFF
CDR3nt: TGTGCCAGCAGCCCACAGGGTGTTACTGAAGCTTTCTTT
j_gene: TRBJ1-1
d_gene: -
abundance: many
v_gene: TRBV7-3

CDR3aa: CASRAGWTEAFF
CDR3nt: TGTGCCAGCAGGGCAGGGTGGACTGAAGCTTTCTTT
j_gene: TRBJ1-1
d_gene: -
abundance: few
v_gene: TRBV25-1

CDR3aa: CASSPQDGDGDTQYF
CDR3nt: TGCGCCAGCAGCCCACAAGATGGGGATGGAGATACGCAGTATTTT
j_gene: TRBJ2-3
d_gene: -
abundance: few
v_gene: TRBV4-3

CDR3aa: CAVTGGNTEAFF
CDR3nt: TGTGCCGTGACAGGGGGGAACACTGAAGCTTTCTTT
j_gene: TRBJ1-1
d_gene: TRBD1
abundance: -
v_gene: TRBV10-3

CDR3aa: CASSLRSSGRYEQYF
CDR3nt: TGTGCCAGCAGCTTACGTTCTAGCGGGCGATACGAGCAGTACTTC
j_gene: TRBJ2-7
d_gene: TRBD2
abundance: -
v_gene: TRBV7-2

CDR3aa: CASSRRNEQYF
CDR3nt: TGTGCCAGCAGCCGAAGGAACGAGCAGTACTTC
j_gene: TRBJ2-7
d_gene: -
abundance: few
v_gene: TRBV12-3/TRBV12-4

CDR3aa: CATGLGWNTDTQYF
CDR3nt: TGTGCCACGGGACTAGGGTGGAACACAGATACGCAGTATTTT
j_gene: TRBJ2-3
d_gene: TRBD2
abundance: -
v_gene: TRBV7-2

CDR3aa: CASSVGSGPGELFF
CDR3nt: TGTGCCAGCAGCGTAGGGTCGGGTCCCGGGGAGCTGTTTTTT
j_gene: TRBJ2-2
d_gene: -
abundance: -
v_gene: TRBV9

CDR3aa: CASSFGVSWGQPQHF
CDR3nt: TGTGCCAGCAGTTTCGGGGTCAGCTGGGGCCAGCCCCAGCATTTT
j_gene: TRBJ1-5
d_gene: -
abundance: many
v_gene: TRBV7-2

CDR3aa: CSVVGDGANVLTF
CDR3nt: TGCAGCGTTGTGGGTGATGGGGCCAACGTCCTGACTTTC
j_gene: TRBJ2-6
d_gene: -
abundance: -
v_gene: TRBV29-1

CDR3aa: CASSWVANTGELFF
CDR3nt: TGTGCCAGCAGTTGGGTGGCGAACACCGGGGAGCTGTTTTTT
j_gene: TRBJ2-2
d_gene: -
abundance: -
v_gene: TRBV12-3/TRBV12-4

CDR3aa: CASSHAGYNSPLHF
CDR3nt: TGTGCCAGCAGCCATGCGGGCTATAATTCACCCCTCCACTTT
j_gene: TRBJ1-6
d_gene: -
abundance: many
v_gene: TRBV3-1

CDR3aa: CASSLAAWEQGDTQYF
CDR3nt: TGCGCCAGCAGCTTGGCCGCGTGGGAACAGGGAGATACGCAGTATTTT
j_gene: TRBJ2-3
d_gene: -
abundance: few
v_gene: TRBV5-1

CDR3aa: CASRVTGIGHEQFF
CDR3nt: TGTGCCAGCAGGGTGACAGGGATTGGCCATGAGCAGTTCTTC
j_gene: TRBJ2-1
d_gene: TRBD1
abundance: -
v_gene: TRBV11-1

CDR3aa: CASSSRDEKLFF
CDR3nt: TGTGCCAGCTCATCTCGCGATGAAAAACTGTTTTTT
j_gene: TRBJ1-4
d_gene: -
abundance: -
v_gene: TRBV18

CDR3aa: CASSDYEQYF
CDR3nt: TGTGCCAGCAGCGACTACGAGCAGTACTTC
j_gene: TRBJ2-7
d_gene: -
abundance: many
v_gene: TRBV11-2

CDR3aa: CSAREPGLNTEAFF
CDR3nt: TGCAGTGCTAGAGAGCCCGGTTTGAACACTGAAGCTTTCTTT
j_gene: TRBJ1-1
d_gene: -
abundance: many
v_gene: TRBV20-1

CDR3aa: CSARDIAGSSYNEQFF
CDR3nt: TGCAGTGCTAGAGATATAGCGGGGAGCTCCTACAATGAGCAGTTCTTC
j_gene: TRBJ2-1
d_gene: TRBD2
abundance: -
v_gene: TRBV20-1

CDR3aa: CASSPVGATEAFF
CDR3nt: TGTGCCAGCAGCCCTGTGGGGGCCACTGAAGCTTTCTTT
j_gene: TRBJ1-1
d_gene: -
abundance: few
v_gene: TRBV7-3

CDR3aa: CSARRDRANTEAFF
CDR3nt: TGCAGTGCTAGACGGGACAGGGCAAACACTGAAGCTTTCTTT
j_gene: TRBJ1-1
d_gene: TRBD1
abundance: few
v_gene: TRBV20-1

CDR3aa: CSARPQGNIQYF
CDR3nt: TGCAGTGCTAGACCCCAGGGAAACATTCAGTACTTC
j_gene: TRBJ2-4
d_gene: -
abundance: many
v_gene: TRBV20-1

CDR3aa: CATLSGALTDTQYF
CDR3nt: TGTGCCACCCTTAGCGGGGCCCTCACAGATACGCAGTATTTT
j_gene: TRBJ2-3
d_gene: TRBD2
abundance: few
v_gene: TRBV10-3

CDR3aa: CASSQGVLSGSQYF
CDR3nt: TGCGCCAGCAGCCAAGGTGTTCTTTCTGGATCGCAGTATTTT
j_gene: TRBJ2-3
d_gene: -
abundance: -
v_gene: TRBV4-3

CDR3aa: CASSPRAEGTQYF
CDR3nt: TGCGCCAGCAGCCCTCGAGCCGAGGGGACGCAGTATTTT
j_gene: TRBJ2-3
d_gene: -
abundance: many
v_gene: TRBV5-1